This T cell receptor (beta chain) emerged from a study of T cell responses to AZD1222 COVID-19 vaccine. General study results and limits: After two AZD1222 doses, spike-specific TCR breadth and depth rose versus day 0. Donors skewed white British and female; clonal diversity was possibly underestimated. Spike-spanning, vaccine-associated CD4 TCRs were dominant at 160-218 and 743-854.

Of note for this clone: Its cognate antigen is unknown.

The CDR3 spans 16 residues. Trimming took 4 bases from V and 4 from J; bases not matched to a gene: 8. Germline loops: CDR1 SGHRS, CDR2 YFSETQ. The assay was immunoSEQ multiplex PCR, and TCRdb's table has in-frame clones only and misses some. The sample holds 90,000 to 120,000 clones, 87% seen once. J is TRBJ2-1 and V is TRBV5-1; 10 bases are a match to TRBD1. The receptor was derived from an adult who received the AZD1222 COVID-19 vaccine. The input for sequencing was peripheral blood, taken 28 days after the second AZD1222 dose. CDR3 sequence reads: CASSVRGQGRYNEQFF. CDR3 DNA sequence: TGCGCCAGCAGCGTGAGGGGACAGGGGCGATACAATGAGCAGTTCTTC.